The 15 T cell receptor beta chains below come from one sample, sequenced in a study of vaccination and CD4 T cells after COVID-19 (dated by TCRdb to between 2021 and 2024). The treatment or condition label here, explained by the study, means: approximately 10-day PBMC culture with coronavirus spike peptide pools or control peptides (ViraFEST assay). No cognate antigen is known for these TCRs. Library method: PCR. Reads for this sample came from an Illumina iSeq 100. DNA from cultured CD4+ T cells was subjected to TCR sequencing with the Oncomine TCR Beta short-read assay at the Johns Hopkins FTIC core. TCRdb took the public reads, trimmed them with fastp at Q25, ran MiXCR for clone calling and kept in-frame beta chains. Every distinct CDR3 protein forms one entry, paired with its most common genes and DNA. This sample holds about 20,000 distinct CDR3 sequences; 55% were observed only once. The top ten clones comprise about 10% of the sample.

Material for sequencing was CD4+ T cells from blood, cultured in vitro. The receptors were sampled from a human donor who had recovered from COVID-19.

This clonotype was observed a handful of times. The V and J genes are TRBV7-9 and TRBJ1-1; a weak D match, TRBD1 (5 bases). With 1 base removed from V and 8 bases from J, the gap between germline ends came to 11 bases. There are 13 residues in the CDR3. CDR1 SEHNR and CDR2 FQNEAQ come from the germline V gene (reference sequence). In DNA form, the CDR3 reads TGTGCCAGCAGCTTAGGGGGCAGACAAGAAGCTTTCTTT. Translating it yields CASSLGGRQEAFF.

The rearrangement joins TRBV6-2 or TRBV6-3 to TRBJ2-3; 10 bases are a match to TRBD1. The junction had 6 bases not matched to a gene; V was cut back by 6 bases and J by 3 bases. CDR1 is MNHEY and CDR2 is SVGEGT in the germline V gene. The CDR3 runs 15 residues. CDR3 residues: CASSRDRGLTDTQYF. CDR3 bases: TGTGCCAGCAGCCGAGACAGGGGGCTGACAGATACGCAGTATTTT.

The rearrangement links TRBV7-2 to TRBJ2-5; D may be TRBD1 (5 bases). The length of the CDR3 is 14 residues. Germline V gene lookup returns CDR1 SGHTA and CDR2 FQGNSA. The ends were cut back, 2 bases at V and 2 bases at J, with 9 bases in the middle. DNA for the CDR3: TGTGCCAGCAGCTTACAGGACAAACAAGAGACCCAGTACTTC. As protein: CASSLQDKQETQYF. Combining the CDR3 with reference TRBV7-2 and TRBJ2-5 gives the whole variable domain GAGVSQSPSNKVTEKGKDVELRCDPISGHTALYWYRQSLGQGLEFLIYFQGNSAPDKSGLPSDRFSAERTGGSVSTLTIQRTQQEDSAVYLCASSLQDKQETQYFGPGTRLLVL.

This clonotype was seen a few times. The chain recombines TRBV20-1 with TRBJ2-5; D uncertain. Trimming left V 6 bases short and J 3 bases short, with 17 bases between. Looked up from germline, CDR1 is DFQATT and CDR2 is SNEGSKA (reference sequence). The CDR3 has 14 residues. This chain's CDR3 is CSAPAGRRKETQYF. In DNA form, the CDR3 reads TGCAGTGCCCCCGCTGGACGCCGAAAAGAGACCCAGTACTTC.

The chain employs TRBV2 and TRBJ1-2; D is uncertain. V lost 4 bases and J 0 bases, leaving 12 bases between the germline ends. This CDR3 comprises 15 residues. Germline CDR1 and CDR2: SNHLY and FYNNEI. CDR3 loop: CASSGTTAANYGYTF. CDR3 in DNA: TGTGCCAGCAGTGGTACGACCGCAGCTAACTATGGCTACACCTTC.

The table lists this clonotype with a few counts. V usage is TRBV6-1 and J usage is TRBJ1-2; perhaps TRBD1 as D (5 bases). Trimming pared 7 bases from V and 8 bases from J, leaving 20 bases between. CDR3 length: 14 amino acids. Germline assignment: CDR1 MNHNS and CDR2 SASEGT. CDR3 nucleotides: TGTGCCAGCATCGCACAGGTCAACGCGCGGGGCTACACCTTC. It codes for CASIAQVNARGYTF.

The CDR3 reads CSALGRTYNEQFF. The CDR3 bases are TGCAGTGCTTTGGGACGGACCTACAATGAGCAGTTCTTC. The gene calls are TRBV20-1 and TRBJ2-1, with D tentatively TRBD1 or TRBD2 (5 bases each). Trimming stripped 5 bases from V and 2 bases from J, with 10 bases between. The germline V gene encodes CDR1 DFQATT and CDR2 SNEGSKA (reference sequence). This CDR3 is built from 13 residues.

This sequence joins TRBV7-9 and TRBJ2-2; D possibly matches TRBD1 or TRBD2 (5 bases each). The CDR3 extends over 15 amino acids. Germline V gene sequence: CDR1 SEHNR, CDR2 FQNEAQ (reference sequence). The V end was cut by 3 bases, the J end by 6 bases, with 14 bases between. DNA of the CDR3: TGTGCCAGCAGCTTTGGGCAGGGAGAGGCCGGGGAGCTGTTTTTT. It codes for CASSFGQGEAGELFF.

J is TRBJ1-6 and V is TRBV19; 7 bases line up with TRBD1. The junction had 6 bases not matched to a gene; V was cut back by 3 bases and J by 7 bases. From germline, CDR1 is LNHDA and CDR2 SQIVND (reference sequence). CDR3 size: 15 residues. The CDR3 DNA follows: TGTGCCAGTAGTATTCGCGGGACAGCGAATTCACCCCTCCACTTT. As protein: CASSIRGTANSPLHF.

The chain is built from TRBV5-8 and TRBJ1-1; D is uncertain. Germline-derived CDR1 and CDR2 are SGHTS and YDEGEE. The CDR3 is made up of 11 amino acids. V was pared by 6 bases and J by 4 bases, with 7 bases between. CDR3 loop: CASTRITEAFF. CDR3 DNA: TGTGCCAGCACACGGATCACTGAAGCTTTCTTT. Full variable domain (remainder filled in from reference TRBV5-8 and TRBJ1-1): EAGVTQSPTHLIKTRGQQATLRCSPISGHTSVYWYQQALGLGLQFLLWYDEGEERNRGNFPPRFSGRQFPNYSSELNVNALELEDSALYLCASTRITEAFFGQGTRLTVV.

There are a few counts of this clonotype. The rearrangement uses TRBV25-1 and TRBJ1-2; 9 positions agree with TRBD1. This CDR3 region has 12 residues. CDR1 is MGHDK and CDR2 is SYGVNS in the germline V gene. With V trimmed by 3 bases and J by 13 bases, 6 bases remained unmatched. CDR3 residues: CASSDAGTGITF. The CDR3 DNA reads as TGTGCCAGCAGTGATGCCGGGACAGGGATCACCTTC.

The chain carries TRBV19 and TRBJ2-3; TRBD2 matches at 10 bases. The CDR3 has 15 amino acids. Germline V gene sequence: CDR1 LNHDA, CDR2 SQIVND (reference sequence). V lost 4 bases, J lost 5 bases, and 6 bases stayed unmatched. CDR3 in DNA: TGTGCCAGTAGTAAGCGGGAGGGCCAGGAAGATACGCAGTATTTT. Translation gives CASSKREGQEDTQYF.

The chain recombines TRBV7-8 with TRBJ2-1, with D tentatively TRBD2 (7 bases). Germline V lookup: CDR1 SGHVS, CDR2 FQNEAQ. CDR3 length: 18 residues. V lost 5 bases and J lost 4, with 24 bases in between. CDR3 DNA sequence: TGTGCCAGCAGCCCCTCCCGGGGGCGGGAGCGTCGGTACAATGAGCAGTTCTTC. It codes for CASSPSRGRERRYNEQFF.

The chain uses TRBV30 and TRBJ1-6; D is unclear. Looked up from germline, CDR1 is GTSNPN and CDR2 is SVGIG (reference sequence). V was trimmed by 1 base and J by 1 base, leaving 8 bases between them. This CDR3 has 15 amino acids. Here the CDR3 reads CAWSGGASYNSPLHF. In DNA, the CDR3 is TGTGCCTGGAGTGGGGGTGCGTCCTATAATTCACCCCTCCACTTT.

The CDR3 spells CASSLGEGGNQPQHF. The CDR3 nucleotides are TGTGCCAGCAGCTTGGGAGAGGGGGGCAATCAGCCCCAGCATTTT. V is TRBV7-9 and J is TRBJ1-5; possible D gene TRBD1, 6 bases. The V and J ends lost 3 bases and 2 bases respectively, with 11 bases between them. The CDR3 spans 15 residues. Germline CDR1 reads SEHNR; CDR2 reads FQNEAQ (reference sequence).